A single T cell receptor (beta chain) is shown here with its context. The sample carries other DNA sequences with the same CDR3. The data were obtained in a study of blood T cell repertoires in COVID-19. Study overall: Acute and convalescent COVID-19 samples came from the United States, Italy and Spain.

In the original processing: The assay estimated nucleated cells by amplifying reference gene primers. Libraries were prepared by immunoSEQ multiplex PCR; TCRdb keeps only in-frame clonotypes and omits some of them. That table furnishes V, J and clone size, whereas the DNA furnished D and trimming. The repertoire holds some 150,000 clones, 80% seen once, with 0.45% to 0.6% in the top ten. Deletions cut 3 bases from V and 5 bases from J, with 10 bases between. Per germline, CDR1 KGHSH and CDR2 LQKENI. The CDR3 sequence is 13 residues long. This receptor was identified in a man in his sixties with acute or convalescent COVID-19. The chain is built from TRBV18 and TRBJ1-1; D possibly corresponds to TRBD1 (6 bases). Sequencing was carried out using peripheral blood. The chain's CDR3 is CASSPDRATEAFF. CDR3 DNA sequence: TGTGCCAGCTCACCGGACAGAGCTACTGAAGCTTTCTTT.